Included here is one TCR beta chain sequence, with context. CDR1 is SGHTA and CDR2 is FQGNSA in the germline V gene. The CDR3 spans 14 residues. V was clipped by 3 bases and J by 7 bases, with 13 bases between them. As originally analysed: Nucleated cell counts were estimated from reference gene primer amplification. The data were produced by immunoSEQ multiplex PCR, yet TCRdb's version contains in-frame clones alone and is incomplete. V, J and clone size derive from that table, while D and trimming were established from the DNA sequence. The repertoire consists of 98,000 or so clones, with approximately 70% occurring once and the leading ten covering more than 1.5%. The data originate from a study of blood T cell repertoires in COVID-19. Study-wide context: Samples taken during acute and convalescent COVID-19 were collected in the United States, Italy and Spain. Sources were T cells, B-cell-depleted T cells, or PBMCs; the material itself was cDNA or gDNA.

V gene TRBV7-2 combines with J gene TRBJ1-5; TRBD1 might be the D (5 bases). The source is a woman in her forties with acute or convalescent COVID-19. The material sequenced was peripheral blood. The CDR3 DNA is TGTGCCAGCAGCTTTAGGCAGGGTGACCAGCCCCAGCATTTT. The encoded protein is CASSFRQGDQPQHF.